These 10 T cell receptor beta chains came from one sample sequenced in a study of metastatic and nonmetastatic thyroid tumors. Prior to thyroid surgery, none of the patients had received any treatment. TCRdb re-clonotyped the PCR reads via MiXCR. The repertoire holds roughly 59,000 clones, roughly 15% seen once, with over 8.5% in the top ten. The sample consisted of blood. All receptors come from a male donor with papillary thyroid cancer or a benign thyroid nodule (not recorded which). Some clones in this sample may be carry-over from other donors' samples.

This chain uses TRBV6-5 with TRBJ1-2, with D uncertain. Trimming cost V 2 bases and J 5 bases, with 9 bases left between them. The CDR3 contains 13 residues. CDR1 is MNHEY, CDR2 SVGAGI, per germline. For the CDR3, the DNA is TGTGCCAGCAGTTACACAGCCCTTTATGGCTACACCTTC. Its translation: CASSYTALYGYTF.

This clone was counted only a few times. This clone may be a read error of a much larger clone one base away. This sequence joins TRBV2 and TRBJ1-1, with a weak D call TRBD1 (5 bases). The germline V gene has CDR1 SNHLY and CDR2 FYNNEI. This CDR3 region has 15 residues. Deletions cut 4 bases from V and 4 bases from J, with 16 bases between. CDR3 sequence: CASSGETVMSTEAFF. CDR3 coding DNA: TGTGCCAGCAGTGGGGAGACAGTCATGAGCACTGAAGCTTTCTTT. The variable domain in full, completed from reference TRBV2 and TRBJ1-1, reads EPEVTQTPSHQVTQMGQEVILRCVPISNHLYFYWYRQILGQKVEFLVSFYNNEISEKSEIFDDQFSVERPDGSNFTLKIRSTKLEDSAMYFCASSGETVMSTEAFFGQGTRLTVV.

This clone has ten or more counts. The CDR3 sequence: CASSSAGTVYEQYF. DNA of the CDR3: TGCGCCAGCAGCTCCGCCGGGACAGTCTACGAGCAGTACTTC. The V call is TRBV5-1, the J call TRBJ2-7; TRBD1 aligns across 7 bases. The V segment lost 3 bases and the J segment 3 bases; nucleotides outside the gene matches: 6. CDR3 size: 14 residues. The germline V gene encodes CDR1 SGHRS and CDR2 YFSETQ.

This chain links TRBV12-3 or TRBV12-4 with TRBJ2-7; no clear D gene. The CDR3 is 14 amino acids. V was trimmed by 6 bases and J by 4 bases, leaving 16 bases between them. The CDR3 sequence: CASSSTERIYEQYF. The CDR3 DNA is TGTGCCAGCAGCTCCACGGAAAGGATTTACGAGCAGTACTTC.

The gene calls are TRBV6-2 or TRBV6-3 and TRBJ1-5, with D possibly being TRBD1 (6 bases). Germline V lookup: CDR1 MNHEY, CDR2 SVGEGT. V dropped 6 bases and J dropped 4 bases, with 16 bases sitting between them. This CDR3 contains 15 residues. CDR3 nucleotide sequence: TGTGCCAGCAGCCGAGGGACACGGGGGAATCAGCCCCAGCATTTT. Translating gives CASSRGTRGNQPQHF.

This clone was detected ten times or more. The chain uses TRBV19 and TRBJ1-4; D is ambiguous. The CDR3 is 19 residues long. Germline V lookup: CDR1 LNHDA, CDR2 SQIVND (reference sequence). V was pared by 0 bases and J by 0 bases, with 17 bases between. The CDR3 loop reads CASSIDTALDRTTNEKLFF. The DNA for the CDR3 is TGTGCCAGTAGTATAGACACCGCCTTGGACCGAACAACTAATGAAAAACTGTTTTTT. Looking up the rest from reference TRBV19 and TRBJ1-4 gives the full variable domain: DGGITQSPKYLFRKEGQNVTLSCEQNLNHDAMYWYRQDPGQGLRLIYYSQIVNDFQKGDIAEGYSVSREKKESFPLTVTSAQKNPTAFYLCASSIDTALDRTTNEKLFFGSGTQLSVL.

This clone was detected ten times or more. The gene calls are TRBV7-9 and TRBJ1-1; D not certain. The V end was cut by 4 bases, the J end by 0 bases, with 12 bases between. Germline V gene sequence: CDR1 SEHNR, CDR2 FQNEAQ (reference sequence). The CDR3 contains 15 residues. The CDR3 sequence is CASSYSGFMNTEAFF. CDR3 DNA: TGTGCCAGCAGCTATTCGGGCTTCATGAACACTGAAGCTTTCTTT.

V is TRBV7-3 and J is TRBJ2-3; TRBD1 might be the D (5 bases). V dropped 4 bases and J dropped 2 bases, with 7 bases sitting between them. CDR1 is SGHTA, CDR2 FQGTGA, per germline. The CDR3 totals 13 residues. The CDR3 loop is CASSWTNTDTQYF. CDR3 sequence (DNA): TGTGCCAGCAGCTGGACAAACACAGATACGCAGTATTTT. The full variable domain, its missing parts supplied by reference TRBV7-3 and TRBJ2-3, is GAGVSQTPSNKVTEKGKYVELRCDPISGHTALYWYRQSLGQGPEFLIYFQGTGAADDSGLPNDRFFAVRPEGSVSTLKIQRTERGDSAVYLCASSWTNTDTQYFGPGTRLTVL.

In this sample, this clone turned up many times. The chain carries TRBV6-6 and TRBJ1-4; TRBD1 matches 7 bases. CDR1 is MNHNY, CDR2 SVGAGI, per germline (reference sequence). With V trimmed by 2 bases and J by 11 bases, 8 bases remained unmatched. This CDR3 is 14 amino acids long. The CDR3, as DNA: TGTGCCAGCAGTTACGGGGCAGGGGGAAGCAAACTGTTTTTT. This translates into CASSYGAGGSKLFF.

V is TRBV7-9 and J is TRBJ2-5; 10 nucleotides line up with TRBD1. The CDR3 contains 15 residues. J gave up 2 bases and V 7 bases, and 7 bases lay outside the gene matches. CDR1 and CDR2 from the germline V gene are SEHNR and FQNEAQ (reference sequence). The CDR3 here is CASILDRGSQETQYF. The CDR3 DNA sequence: TGTGCCAGCATCTTGGACAGGGGGTCACAAGAGACCCAGTACTTC.